What follows are 20 T cell receptor beta chains derived from one specimen sequenced in a study of blood T cell repertoires in COVID-19. Profiled with immunoSEQ multiplex PCR; TCRdb holds only in-frame clones, not every one. The data show fewer than 250,000 clones, 92% seen once. Material for sequencing was peripheral blood. The receptors here all came from a man aged 55 to 70 with COVID-19, enrolled during active disease.

The chain links TRBV4-2 to TRBJ1-2; D is unresolved. CDR3 length equals 15 residues. Deletions cut 0 bases from V and 4 bases from J, with 12 bases between. Germline CDR1 is LGHNA and CDR2 is YNFKEQ. In nucleotides, the CDR3 is TGTGCCAGCAGCCAAGATCGAGCGGGGATCTATGGCTACACCTTC. It codes for CASSQDRAGIYGYTF.

This chain joins TRBV5-1 and TRBJ2-5, with D perhaps TRBD2 (8 bases). The CDR3 is made up of 17 amino acids. In germline, CDR1 is SGHRS, CDR2 YFSETQ. Trimming stripped 4 bases from V and 2 bases from J, with 21 bases between. CDR3 DNA: TGCGCCAGCAGCCGGGGGGGAGAGACAGGGTGGCAAGAGACCCAGTACTTC. It codes for CASSRGGETGWQETQYF.

The CDR3 region has the DNA TGTGCCAGCAGTTCCATAACCGGCGGAAACATTCAGTACTTC. Its translation is CASSSITGGNIQYF. The rearrangement joins TRBV28 to TRBJ2-4, with no clear D. The germline V gene has CDR1 MDHEN and CDR2 SYDVKM. Trimming took off 4 bases at V and 6 bases at J, with 13 bases between the two ends. The CDR3 runs to 14 residues.

The V call is TRBV21-1, the J call TRBJ2-7; the table gives TRBD2 as D, unverified against the DNA. TRBV21-1 is termed a pseudogene. The CDR3 totals 15 residues. CDR3: CASSKARGSTYEQYF. CDR3 coding DNA: TGTGCCAGCAGCAAAGCCCGGGGGTCCACCTACGAGCAGTACTTC.

The genes are TRBV5-6 and TRBJ2-1; weak D call: TRBD1 (5 bases). Germline lookup yields CDR1 SGHDT and CDR2 YYEEEE. This CDR3 is 15 amino acids long. The V end lost 4 bases, the J end lost 5 bases, and 16 bases lay between the germline ends. The CDR3 sequence: CASSLRVNRNNEQFF. For the CDR3, the DNA is TGTGCCAGCAGCCTCAGGGTCAACCGAAACAATGAGCAGTTCTTC.

This sequence joins TRBV15 and TRBJ2-2, with 8 bases lining up with TRBD1. Germline CDR1 and CDR2: LNHNV and YYDKDF (reference sequence). CDR3 length: 17 residues. With 3 bases clipped from V and 5 bases from J, the junction kept 11 bases outside the gene matches. DNA of the CDR3: TGTGCCACCAGCAGCCGACAGGGGTCAGTCAGAACCGGGGAGCTGTTTTTT. Its translation is CATSSRQGSVRTGELFF.

This chain links TRBV11-2 with TRBJ2-7; D is possibly TRBD1 (6 bases). The CDR3 is made up of 13 amino acids. Germline CDR1 reads SGHAT; CDR2 reads FQNNGV. V lost 5 bases, J lost 2 bases, and 10 bases lay in between. DNA of the CDR3: TGTGCCAGCAGCGGACAGAATCCCTACGAGCAGTACTTC. It is translated as CASSGQNPYEQYF.

The rearrangement uses TRBV30 and TRBJ2-7; 9 bases agree with TRBD2. The CDR3 has 15 amino acids. Trimming took 4 bases from V and 4 from J; bases not matched to a gene: 11. Germline V gene sequence: CDR1 GTSNPN, CDR2 SVGIG (reference sequence). The CDR3 DNA follows: TGTGCCTGGACCTACGCGACTAGCGGATCGTACGAGCAGTACTTC. Translating it yields CAWTYATSGSYEQYF.

The rearrangement uses TRBV7-9 and TRBJ1-5; D ambiguous. Germline V lookup: CDR1 SEHNR, CDR2 FQNEAQ (reference sequence). The CDR3 runs to 12 residues. V shed 4 bases and J shed 7 bases, with 8 bases lying between them. Written as DNA, the CDR3 is TGTGCCAGCAGCTCTAGAGAGCAGCCCCAGCATTTT. This encodes CASSSREQPQHF.

This clone was observed a handful of times. The J gene is TRBJ1-6, the V gene TRBV7-9; perhaps TRBD1 as D (6 bases). V gave up 5 bases and J gave up 10 bases, with 15 bases separating them. The V gene's germline CDR1 is SEHNR and CDR2 FQNEAQ (reference sequence). The CDR3 loop spans 14 amino acids. The CDR3 bases are TGTGCCAGCAGCGCCCCGGGACAAGGCTCACCCCTCCACTTT. It specifies CASSAPGQGSPLHF.

In the case of this clone: Other DNA sequences in this specimen translate into the identical CDR3. The gene calls are TRBV3-1 (or the pseudogene TRBV3-2) and TRBJ1-1; TRBD1 matches at 7 bases. The CDR3 extends over 11 amino acids. V lost 3 bases, J lost 8 bases, and 0 bases stayed unmatched. Germline V gives CDR1 LGHDT, CDR2 YNNKEL (reference sequence). As DNA, the CDR3 is TGTGCCAGCAGCCAGACAGGGGAAGCTTTCTTT. It encodes CASSQTGEAFF.

The chain is built from TRBV7-9 and TRBJ2-5, with 11 bases that match TRBD2. V lost 4 bases to trimming and J lost 5 bases; unmatched junction nucleotides: 3. The CDR3 contains 14 residues. Germline V CDR1 and CDR2: SEHNR, FQNEAQ (reference sequence). The DNA of the CDR3 is TGTGCCAGCAGCTCCAGGACTAGCGGGGAGACCCAGTACTTC. Protein product: CASSSRTSGETQYF.

The chain joins TRBV5-5 to TRBJ2-1; perhaps TRBD1 as D (5 bases). The CDR3 is 17 amino acids. Germline CDR1 SGHKS, CDR2 YYEKEE (reference sequence). The V and J ends lost 0 bases and 0 bases respectively, with 13 bases between them. In DNA, the CDR3 is TGTGCCAGCAGCTTGGGAGTAGGGGAAGGCTCCTACAATGAGCAGTTCTTC. This encodes CASSLGVGEGSYNEQFF.

This clone has only a few counts. The chain carries TRBV28 and TRBJ1-1; D remains unclear. V lost 3 bases and J 5 bases, leaving 16 bases between the germline ends. Germline lookup yields CDR1 MDHEN and CDR2 SYDVKM. This CDR3 comprises 15 residues. CDR3 sequence: CASSLRPLRRTEAFF. The CDR3 bases are TGTGCCAGCAGTTTGAGGCCCCTTCGGAGGACTGAAGCTTTCTTT.

V and J are TRBV3-1 (or the pseudogene TRBV3-2) and TRBJ1-1, with a weak D call TRBD1 (5 bases). V lost 4 bases, J lost 0 bases, and 15 bases lay in between. The CDR3 is 16 residues long. The germline gives CDR1 LGHDT, CDR2 YNNKEL (reference sequence). The CDR3 loop is CASSPHKAGLNTEAFF. Here the CDR3 DNA reads TGTGCCAGCAGCCCTCACAAGGCGGGGCTGAACACTGAAGCTTTCTTT.

This chain uses TRBV6-6 with TRBJ2-5; TRBD2 agrees at 10 bases. CDR3 length equals 15 residues. Losses at the gene ends were 6 bases for V and 0 bases for J; bases not matched to a gene: 4. CDR1 and CDR2 (germline): MNHNY, SVGAGI (reference sequence). CDR3 sequence reads: CASRALAGDQETQYF. DNA for the CDR3: TGTGCCAGCAGGGCTCTAGCGGGGGACCAAGAGACCCAGTACTTC.

This clone came up once. The gene calls are TRBV19 and TRBJ1-6; D unclear. Germline CDR1 LNHDA, CDR2 SQIVND (reference sequence). The CDR3 has 13 residues. Trimming cost V 5 bases and J 8 bases, with 10 bases left between them. The CDR3 protein is CASSSWSDSPLHF. In DNA, the CDR3 is TGTGCCAGTAGTTCGTGGTCGGATTCACCCCTCCACTTT.

This rearrangement joins TRBV3-1 (or the pseudogene TRBV3-2) to TRBJ1-2; tentatively, D is TRBD1 (5 bases). This CDR3 contains 14 residues. Germline V gene sequence: CDR1 LGHDT, CDR2 YNNKEL (reference sequence). V lost 5 bases, J lost 6 bases, and 16 bases lay in between. In nucleotides, the CDR3 is TGTGCCAGCAGCTCGCTCGGGACTGGGGATGGCTACACCTTC. It is translated as CASSSLGTGDGYTF.

To note about this clone: This sample includes further DNA sequences coding for the same CDR3. The chain carries TRBV24-1 and TRBJ2-5; TRBD1 matches at 11 bases. The CDR3 contains 15 residues. CDR1 and CDR2 (germline): KGHDR, SFDVKD. V was pared by 4 bases and J by 4 bases, with 4 bases of the junction left unmatched. CDR3 coding DNA: TGTGCCACCAGTGAACCGGACAGGGGGCCAGAGACCCAGTACTTC. Protein: CATSEPDRGPETQYF.

The CDR3 bases are TGTGCCAGTAGTATAGATCGGGGACTAGTTACCGGGGAGCTGTTTTTT. Translation gives CASSIDRGLVTGELFF. V and J are TRBV19 and TRBJ2-2; 8 nucleotides line up with TRBD2. V gave up 0 bases and J gave up 5 bases; unmatched junction bases: 5. The CDR3 totals 16 residues. Germline V gives CDR1 LNHDA, CDR2 SQIVND (reference sequence).